This T cell receptor (beta chain) was captured by sequencing in a study of response to subunit inactivated influenza vaccine. Each CDR3 protein is one row after TCRdb ran MiXCR on the RT-PCR reads. The sample has around 600,000 distinct CDR3 sequences, approximately 10% seen once. V was clipped by 0 bases and J by 9 bases, with 14 bases between them. This CDR3 region has 14 residues. In addition, the sample was reused for a study of T cells expressing NK-cell markers. As reported in that work: UMIs were included in TCR beta cDNA generated by 5'RACE template switching. HCMV serostatus: seven of eight sequenced donors positive, one negative. The CD3+CD56-NKG2C+ fraction of several donors was likewise dominated by these clonotypes.

The J gene is TRBJ2-5, the V gene TRBV23-1; the D call may be TRBD1 or TRBD2 (5 bases each). TRBV23-1 is an ORF, with its function uncertain. This TCR derives from a man in his fifties who received an inactivated influenza vaccine. The material sequenced was PBMCs from blood, taken on the day of vaccination. The CDR3 reads CASSQSSHEGPQYF. In DNA, the CDR3 is TGCGCCAGCAGTCAATCTTCCCACGAGGGGCCCCAGTACTTC.